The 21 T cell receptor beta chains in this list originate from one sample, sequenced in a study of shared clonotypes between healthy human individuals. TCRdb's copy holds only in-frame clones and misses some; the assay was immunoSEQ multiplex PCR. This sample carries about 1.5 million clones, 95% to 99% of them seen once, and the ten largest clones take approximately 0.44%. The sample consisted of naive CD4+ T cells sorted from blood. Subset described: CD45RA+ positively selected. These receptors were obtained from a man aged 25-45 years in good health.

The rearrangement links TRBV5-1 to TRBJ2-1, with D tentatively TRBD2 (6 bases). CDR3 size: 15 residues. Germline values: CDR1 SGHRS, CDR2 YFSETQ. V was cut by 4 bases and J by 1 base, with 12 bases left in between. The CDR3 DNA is TGCGCCAGCAGCCAGGAGGGTCTATCCTACAATGAGCAGTTCTTC. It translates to CASSQEGLSYNEQFF.

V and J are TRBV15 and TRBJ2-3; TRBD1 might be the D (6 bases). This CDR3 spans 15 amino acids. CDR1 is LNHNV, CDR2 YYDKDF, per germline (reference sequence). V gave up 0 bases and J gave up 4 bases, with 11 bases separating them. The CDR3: CATSRDYRAADTQYF. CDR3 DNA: TGTGCCACCAGCAGAGACTACAGGGCCGCAGATACGCAGTATTTT.

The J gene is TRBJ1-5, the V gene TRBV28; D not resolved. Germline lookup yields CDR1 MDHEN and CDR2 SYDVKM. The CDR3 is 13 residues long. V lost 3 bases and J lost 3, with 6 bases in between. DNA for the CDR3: TGTGCCAGCAGTTTCGGGCTCAATCAGCCCCAGCATTTT. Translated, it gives CASSFGLNQPQHF. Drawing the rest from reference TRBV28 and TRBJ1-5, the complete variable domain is DVKVTQSSRYLVKRTGEKVFLECVQDMDHENMFWYRQDPGLGLRLIYFSYDVKMKEKGDIPEGYSVSREKKERFSLILESASTNQTSMYLCASSFGLNQPQHFGDGTRLSIL.

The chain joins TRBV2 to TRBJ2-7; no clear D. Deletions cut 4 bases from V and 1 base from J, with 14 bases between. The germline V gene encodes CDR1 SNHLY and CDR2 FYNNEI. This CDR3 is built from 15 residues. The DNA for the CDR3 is TGTGCCAGCAGTGCGCTAAGGGTTGGATCCTACGAGCAGTACTTC. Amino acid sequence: CASSALRVGSYEQYF.

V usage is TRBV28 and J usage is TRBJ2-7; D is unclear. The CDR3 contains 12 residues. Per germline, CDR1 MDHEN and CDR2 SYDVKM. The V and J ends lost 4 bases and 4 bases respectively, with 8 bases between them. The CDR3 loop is CASSSLFYEQYF. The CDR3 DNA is TGTGCCAGCAGTTCCCTATTTTACGAGCAGTACTTC.

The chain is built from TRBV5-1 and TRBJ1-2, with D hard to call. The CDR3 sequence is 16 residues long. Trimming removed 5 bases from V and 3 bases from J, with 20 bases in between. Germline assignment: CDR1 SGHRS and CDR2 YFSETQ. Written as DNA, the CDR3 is TGCGCCAGCAGTCAAGGAGGTCTGGGGTTGTACTATGGCTACACCTTC. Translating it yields CASSQGGLGLYYGYTF.

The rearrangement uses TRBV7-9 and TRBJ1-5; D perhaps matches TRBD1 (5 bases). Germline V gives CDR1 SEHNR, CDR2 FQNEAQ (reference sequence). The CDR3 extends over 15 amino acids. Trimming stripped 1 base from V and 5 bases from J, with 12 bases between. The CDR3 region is CASSLGLVRDQPQHF. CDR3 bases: TGTGCCAGCAGCTTAGGACTGGTCAGGGATCAGCCCCAGCATTTT. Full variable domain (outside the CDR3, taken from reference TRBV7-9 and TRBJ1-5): DTGVSQNPRHKITKRGQNVTFRCDPISEHNRLYWYRQTLGQGPEFLTYFQNEAQLEKSRLLSDRFSAERPKGSFSTLEIQRTEQGDSAMYLCASSLGLVRDQPQHFGDGTRLSIL.

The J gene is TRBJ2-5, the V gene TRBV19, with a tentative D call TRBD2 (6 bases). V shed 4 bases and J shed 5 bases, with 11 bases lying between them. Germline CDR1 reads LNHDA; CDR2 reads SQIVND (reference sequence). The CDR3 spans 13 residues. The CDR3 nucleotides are TGTGCCAGTAGTAACCGGGACTCTGAGACCCAGTACTTC. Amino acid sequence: CASSNRDSETQYF.

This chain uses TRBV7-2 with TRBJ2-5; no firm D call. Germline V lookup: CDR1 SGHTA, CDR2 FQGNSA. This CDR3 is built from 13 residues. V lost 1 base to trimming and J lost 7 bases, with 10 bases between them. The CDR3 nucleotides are TGTGCCAGCAGCTTAGGTGGTCGGCCGACCCAGTACTTC. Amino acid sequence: CASSLGGRPTQYF.

CDR3 nucleotides: TGTGCCAGCAGTGAACATCCGGGACAGGGGTCATACGAGCAGTACTTC. It is translated as CASSEHPGQGSYEQYF. The chain combines TRBV6-4 with TRBJ2-7; TRBD1 matches 10 bases. The junction had 9 bases not matched to a gene; V was cut back by 3 bases and J by 4 bases. The CDR3 runs to 16 residues. The germline V gene has CDR1 MRHNA and CDR2 SNTAGT.

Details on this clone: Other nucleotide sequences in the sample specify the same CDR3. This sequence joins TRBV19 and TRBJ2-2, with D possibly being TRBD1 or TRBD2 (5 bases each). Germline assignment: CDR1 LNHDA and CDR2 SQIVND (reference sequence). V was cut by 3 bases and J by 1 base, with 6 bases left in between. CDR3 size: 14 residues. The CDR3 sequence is CASSIGGNTGELFF. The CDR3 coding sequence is TGTGCCAGTAGTATTGGGGGGAACACCGGGGAGCTGTTTTTT.

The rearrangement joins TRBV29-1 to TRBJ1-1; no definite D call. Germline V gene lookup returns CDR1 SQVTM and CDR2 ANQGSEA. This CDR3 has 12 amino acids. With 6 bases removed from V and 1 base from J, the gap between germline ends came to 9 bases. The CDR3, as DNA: TGCAGCGTCCACGGATGGAACACTGAAGCTTTCTTT. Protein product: CSVHGWNTEAFF.

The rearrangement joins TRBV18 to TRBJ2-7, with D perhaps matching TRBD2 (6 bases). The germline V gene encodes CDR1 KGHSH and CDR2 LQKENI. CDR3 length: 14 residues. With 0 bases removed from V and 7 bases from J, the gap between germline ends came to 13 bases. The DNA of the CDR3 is TGTGCCAGCTCACCACCGGGGTCTGCGGGAGAGCAGTACTTC. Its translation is CASSPPGSAGEQYF.

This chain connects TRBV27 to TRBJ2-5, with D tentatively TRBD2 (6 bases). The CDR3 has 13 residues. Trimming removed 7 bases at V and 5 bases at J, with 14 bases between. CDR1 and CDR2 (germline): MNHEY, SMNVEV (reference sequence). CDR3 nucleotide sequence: TGTGCCAGCATAGGCGGGACCCCGGAGACCCAGTACTTC. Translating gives CASIGGTPETQYF.

In DNA form, the CDR3 reads TGTGCCAGCAGTAGCGGGAGGGCGCCGAACACCGGGGAGCTGTTTTTT. Amino acid sequence: CASSSGRAPNTGELFF. The chain recombines TRBV25-1 with TRBJ2-2; 10 positions agree with TRBD2. Germline V gene sequence: CDR1 MGHDK, CDR2 SYGVNS. The CDR3 sequence is 16 residues long. The junction had 3 bases not matched to a gene; V was cut back by 5 bases and J by 0 bases.

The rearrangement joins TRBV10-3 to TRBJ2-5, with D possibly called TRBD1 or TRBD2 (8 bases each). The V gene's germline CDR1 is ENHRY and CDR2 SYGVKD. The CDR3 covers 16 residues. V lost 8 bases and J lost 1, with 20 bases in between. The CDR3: CAIRGGTGALQETQYF. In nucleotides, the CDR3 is TGTGCCATCCGCGGGGGGACAGGAGCCCTCCAAGAGACCCAGTACTTC.

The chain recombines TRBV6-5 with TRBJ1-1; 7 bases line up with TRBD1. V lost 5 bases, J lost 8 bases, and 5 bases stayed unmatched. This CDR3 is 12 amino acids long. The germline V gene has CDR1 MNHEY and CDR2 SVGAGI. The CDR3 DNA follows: TGTGCCAGCAGTAGCCCGACAGGGGAAGCTTTCTTT. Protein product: CASSSPTGEAFF.

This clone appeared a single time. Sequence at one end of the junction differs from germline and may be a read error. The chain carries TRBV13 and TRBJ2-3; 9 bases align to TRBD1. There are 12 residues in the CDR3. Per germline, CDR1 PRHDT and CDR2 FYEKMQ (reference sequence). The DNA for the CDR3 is TGTGCCAGCAGCCGGACGGGGACAGGGCGCCTTTTT. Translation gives CASSRTGTGRLF.

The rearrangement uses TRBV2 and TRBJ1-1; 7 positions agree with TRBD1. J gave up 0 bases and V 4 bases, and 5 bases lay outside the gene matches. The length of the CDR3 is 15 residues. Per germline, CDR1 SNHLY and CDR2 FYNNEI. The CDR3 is CASSGTGRLNTEAFF. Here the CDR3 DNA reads TGTGCCAGCAGTGGGACAGGCCGTTTGAACACTGAAGCTTTCTTT. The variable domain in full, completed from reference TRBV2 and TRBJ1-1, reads EPEVTQTPSHQVTQMGQEVILRCVPISNHLYFYWYRQILGQKVEFLVSFYNNEISEKSEIFDDQFSVERPDGSNFTLKIRSTKLEDSAMYFCASSGTGRLNTEAFFGQGTRLTVV.

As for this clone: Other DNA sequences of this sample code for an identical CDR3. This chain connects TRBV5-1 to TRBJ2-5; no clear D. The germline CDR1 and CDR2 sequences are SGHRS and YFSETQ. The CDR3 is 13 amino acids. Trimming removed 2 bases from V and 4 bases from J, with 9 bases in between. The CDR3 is CASSLGPGETQYF. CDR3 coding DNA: TGCGCCAGCAGCTTAGGTCCGGGAGAGACCCAGTACTTC.

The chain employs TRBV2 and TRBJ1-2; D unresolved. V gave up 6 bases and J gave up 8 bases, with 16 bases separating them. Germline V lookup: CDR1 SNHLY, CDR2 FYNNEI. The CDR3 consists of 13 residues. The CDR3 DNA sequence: TGTGCCAGCAGAGGGTCGGAACGGAGGGGCTACACCTTC. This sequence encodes CASRGSERRGYTF.